The clone carrying this TCR beta chain was seen ten or more times. Its antigen is currently unknown. This sample stems from a study of CD8 T cells in ankylosing spondylitis. V shed 5 bases, J shed 5 bases, and the junction held 9 bases outside the gene matches. The CDR3 extends over 14 amino acids. CDR1 is SGHAT and CDR2 is FQNNGV in the germline V gene. Quantitative 5'-RACE with molecular barcodes generated TCR beta libraries. TCRdb reanalysed the 5' RACE reads using MiXCR and keeps one entry per CDR3 protein. Of about 210,000 distinct CDR3 sequences in the sample, approximately 7.4% were seen once. Whole-study findings and limits: Ankylosing spondylitis blood appeared to be characterized by a TCR beta motif of under 10 highly homologous variants. Clones tied to disease were said to be significantly enriched in matched ankylosing spondylitis synovial fluid.

The clonotype originates from a male donor with ankylosing spondylitis. The source material was blood, either unsorted or a sorted T cell fraction (not recorded which). The V and J genes are TRBV11-2 and TRBJ2-7; 7 bases align to TRBD1. CDR3 sequence reads: CASSPSWQGDEQYF. CDR3 coding DNA: TGTGCCAGCAGCCCCAGCTGGCAGGGGGACGAGCAGTACTTC.